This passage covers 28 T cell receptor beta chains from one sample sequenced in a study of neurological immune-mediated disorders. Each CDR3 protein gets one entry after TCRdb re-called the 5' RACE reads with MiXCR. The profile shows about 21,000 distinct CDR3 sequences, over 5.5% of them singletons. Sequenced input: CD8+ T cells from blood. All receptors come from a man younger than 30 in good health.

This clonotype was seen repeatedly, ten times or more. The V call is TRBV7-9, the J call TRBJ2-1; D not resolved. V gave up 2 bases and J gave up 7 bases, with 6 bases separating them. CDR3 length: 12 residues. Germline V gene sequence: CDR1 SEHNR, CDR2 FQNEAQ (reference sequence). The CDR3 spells CASSLMVNEQFF. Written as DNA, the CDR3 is TGTGCCAGCAGCTTAATGGTGAATGAGCAGTTCTTC.

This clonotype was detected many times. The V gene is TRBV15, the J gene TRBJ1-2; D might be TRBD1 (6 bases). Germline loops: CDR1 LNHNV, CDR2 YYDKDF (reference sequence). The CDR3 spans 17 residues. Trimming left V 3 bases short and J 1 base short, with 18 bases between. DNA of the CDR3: TGTGCCACCAGCAGCTCCATCAACAGGGCCTATAACTATGGCTACACCTTC. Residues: CATSSSINRAYNYGYTF.

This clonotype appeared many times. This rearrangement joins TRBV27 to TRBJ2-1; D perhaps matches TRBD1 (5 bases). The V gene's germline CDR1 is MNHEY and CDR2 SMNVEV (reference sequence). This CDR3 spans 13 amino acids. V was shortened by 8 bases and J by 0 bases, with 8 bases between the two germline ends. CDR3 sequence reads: CASAQGSYNEQFF. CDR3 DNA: TGTGCCAGCGCCCAGGGCTCCTACAATGAGCAGTTCTTC.

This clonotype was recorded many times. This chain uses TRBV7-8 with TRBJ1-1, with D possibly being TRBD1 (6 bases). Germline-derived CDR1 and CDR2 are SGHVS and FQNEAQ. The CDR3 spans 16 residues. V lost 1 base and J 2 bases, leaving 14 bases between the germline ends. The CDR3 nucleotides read TGTGCCAGCAGCTTAGACGAGGAGGGACAAAACACTGAAGCTTTCTTT. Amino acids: CASSLDEEGQNTEAFF.

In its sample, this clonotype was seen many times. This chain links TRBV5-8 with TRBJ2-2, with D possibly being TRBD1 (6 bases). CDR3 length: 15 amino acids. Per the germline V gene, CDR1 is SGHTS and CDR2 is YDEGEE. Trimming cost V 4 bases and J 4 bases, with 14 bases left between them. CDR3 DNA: TGTGCCAGCAGCCTCCGGGACACCCCCACCGGGGAGCTGTTTTTT. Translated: CASSLRDTPTGELFF.

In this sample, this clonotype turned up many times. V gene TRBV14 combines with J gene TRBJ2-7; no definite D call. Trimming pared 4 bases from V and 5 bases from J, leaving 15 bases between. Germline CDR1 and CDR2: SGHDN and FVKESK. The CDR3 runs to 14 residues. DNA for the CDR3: TGTGCCAGCAGCCCTCTTTATGGACGACACGAGCAGTACTTC. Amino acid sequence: CASSPLYGRHEQYF.

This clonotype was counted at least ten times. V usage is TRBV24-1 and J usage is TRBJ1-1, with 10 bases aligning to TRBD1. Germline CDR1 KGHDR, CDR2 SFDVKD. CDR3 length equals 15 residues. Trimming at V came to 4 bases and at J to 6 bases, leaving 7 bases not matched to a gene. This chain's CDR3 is CATSDDRGPGAEAFF. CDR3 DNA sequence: TGTGCCACCAGTGACGACAGGGGGCCCGGGGCTGAAGCTTTCTTT.

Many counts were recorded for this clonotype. CDR3 bases: TGTGCCAGCAGCTCGATACCACAGGGTGGCGAGCAGTACTTC. Translation: CASSSIPQGGEQYF. The chain combines TRBV7-9 with TRBJ2-7; D possibly corresponds to TRBD1 (6 bases). With 4 bases removed from V and 6 bases from J, the gap between germline ends came to 16 bases. Germline CDR1 SEHNR, CDR2 FQNEAQ (reference sequence). The CDR3 is 14 residues long.

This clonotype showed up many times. The chain's CDR3 is CASSSEPDRGYGYTF. The CDR3 DNA sequence: TGCGCCAGCAGTTCAGAACCGGACAGGGGGTATGGCTACACCTTC. The chain combines TRBV5-1 with TRBJ1-2, with 10 bases that match TRBD1. Germline lookup yields CDR1 SGHRS and CDR2 YFSETQ. Losses at the gene ends were 5 bases for V and 5 bases for J; bases not matched to a gene: 9. The CDR3 contains 15 residues.

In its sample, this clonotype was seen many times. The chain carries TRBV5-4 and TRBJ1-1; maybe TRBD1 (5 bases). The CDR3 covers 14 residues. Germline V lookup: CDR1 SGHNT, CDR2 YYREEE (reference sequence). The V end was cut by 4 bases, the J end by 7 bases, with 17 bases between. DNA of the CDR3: TGTGCCAGCAGCATAGGACACAACCAGGGTGAAGCTTTCTTT. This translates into CASSIGHNQGEAFF.

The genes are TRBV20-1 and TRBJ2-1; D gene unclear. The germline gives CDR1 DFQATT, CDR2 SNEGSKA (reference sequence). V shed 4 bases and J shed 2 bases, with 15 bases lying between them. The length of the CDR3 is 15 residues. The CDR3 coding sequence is TGCAGTGCTATTGACTCTAAACTCCCCTACAATGAGCAGTTCTTC. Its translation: CSAIDSKLPYNEQFF.

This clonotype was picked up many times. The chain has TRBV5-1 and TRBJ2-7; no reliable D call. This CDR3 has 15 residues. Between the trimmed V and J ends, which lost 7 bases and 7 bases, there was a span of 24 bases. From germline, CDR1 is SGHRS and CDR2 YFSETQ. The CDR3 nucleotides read TGCGCCAGCCACCCAGGATTTTCGGCCGTAGATGAGCAGTACTTC. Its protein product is CASHPGFSAVDEQYF.

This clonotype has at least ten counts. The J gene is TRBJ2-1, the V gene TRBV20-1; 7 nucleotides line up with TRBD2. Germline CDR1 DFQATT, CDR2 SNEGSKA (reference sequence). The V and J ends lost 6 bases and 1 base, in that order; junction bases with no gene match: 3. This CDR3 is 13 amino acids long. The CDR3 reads CSAERESYNEQFF. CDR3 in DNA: TGCAGTGCGGAGCGGGAATCCTACAATGAGCAGTTCTTC.

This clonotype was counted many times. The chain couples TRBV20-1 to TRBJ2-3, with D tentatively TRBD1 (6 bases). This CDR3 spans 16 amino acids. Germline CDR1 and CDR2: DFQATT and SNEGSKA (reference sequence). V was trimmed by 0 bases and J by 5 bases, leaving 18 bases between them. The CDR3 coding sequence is TGCAGTGCTAGAGATGGTTCGGGACATGTGATAGATACGCAGTATTTT. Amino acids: CSARDGSGHVIDTQYF.

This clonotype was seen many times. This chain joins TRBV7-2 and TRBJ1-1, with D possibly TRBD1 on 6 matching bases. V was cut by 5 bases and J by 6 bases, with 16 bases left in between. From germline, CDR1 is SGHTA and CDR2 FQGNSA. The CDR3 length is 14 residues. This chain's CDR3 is CASSPPAGDAEAFF. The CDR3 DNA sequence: TGTGCCAGCAGCCCCCCCGCAGGGGACGCTGAAGCTTTCTTT.

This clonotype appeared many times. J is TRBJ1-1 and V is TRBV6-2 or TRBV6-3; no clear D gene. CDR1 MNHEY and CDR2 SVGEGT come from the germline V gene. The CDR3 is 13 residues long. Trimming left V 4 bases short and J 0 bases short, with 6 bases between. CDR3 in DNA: TGTGCCAGCAGTTTGACACTGAACACTGAAGCTTTCTTT. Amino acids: CASSLTLNTEAFF.

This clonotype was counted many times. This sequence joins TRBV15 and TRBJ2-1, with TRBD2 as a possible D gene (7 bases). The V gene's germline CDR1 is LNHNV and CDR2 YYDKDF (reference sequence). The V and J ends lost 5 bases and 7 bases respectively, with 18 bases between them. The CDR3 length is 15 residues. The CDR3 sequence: CATSGELGGGNEQFF. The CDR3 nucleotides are TGTGCCACCAGCGGGGAGCTAGGGGGAGGGAATGAGCAGTTCTTC.

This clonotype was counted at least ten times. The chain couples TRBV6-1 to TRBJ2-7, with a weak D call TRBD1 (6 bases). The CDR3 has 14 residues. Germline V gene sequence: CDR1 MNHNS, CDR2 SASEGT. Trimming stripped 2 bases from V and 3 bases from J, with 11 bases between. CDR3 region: CASSELGQSYEQYF. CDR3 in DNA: TGTGCCAGCAGTGAATTGGGACAAAGCTACGAGCAGTACTTC.

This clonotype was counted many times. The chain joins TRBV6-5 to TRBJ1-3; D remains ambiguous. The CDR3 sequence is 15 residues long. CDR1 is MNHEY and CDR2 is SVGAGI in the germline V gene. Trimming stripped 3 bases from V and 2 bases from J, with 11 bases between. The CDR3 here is CASSYIGEAGNTIYF. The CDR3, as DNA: TGTGCCAGCAGTTATATTGGGGAAGCTGGAAACACCATATATTTT.

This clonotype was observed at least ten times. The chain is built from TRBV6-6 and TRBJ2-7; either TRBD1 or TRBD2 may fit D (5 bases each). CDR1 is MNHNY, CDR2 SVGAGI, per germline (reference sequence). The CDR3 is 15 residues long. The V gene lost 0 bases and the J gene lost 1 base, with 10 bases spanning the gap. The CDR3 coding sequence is TGTGCCAGCAGTTACTCGGGACCTTCATCCTACGAGCAGTACTTC. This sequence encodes CASSYSGPSSYEQYF.

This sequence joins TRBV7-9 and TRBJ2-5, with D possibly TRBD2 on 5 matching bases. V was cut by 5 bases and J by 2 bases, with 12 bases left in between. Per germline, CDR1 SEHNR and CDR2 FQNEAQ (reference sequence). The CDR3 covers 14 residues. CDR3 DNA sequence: TGTGCCAGCAGCCCTGCTAGGGAGCAAGAGACCCAGTACTTC. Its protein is CASSPAREQETQYF.

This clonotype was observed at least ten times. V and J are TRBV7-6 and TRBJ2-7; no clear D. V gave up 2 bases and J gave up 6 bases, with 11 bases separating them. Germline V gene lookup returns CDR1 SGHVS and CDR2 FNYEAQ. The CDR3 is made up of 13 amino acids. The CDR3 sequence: CASSLSPPSEQYF. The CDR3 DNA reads TGTGCCAGCAGCTTATCTCCCCCATCCGAGCAGTACTTC.

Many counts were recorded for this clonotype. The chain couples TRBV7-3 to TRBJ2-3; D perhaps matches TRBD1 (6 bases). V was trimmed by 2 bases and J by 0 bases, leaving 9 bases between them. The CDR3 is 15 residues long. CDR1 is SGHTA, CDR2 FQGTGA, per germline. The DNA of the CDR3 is TGTGCCAGCAGCTTAGGGACAACTAGCACAGATACGCAGTATTTT. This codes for CASSLGTTSTDTQYF.

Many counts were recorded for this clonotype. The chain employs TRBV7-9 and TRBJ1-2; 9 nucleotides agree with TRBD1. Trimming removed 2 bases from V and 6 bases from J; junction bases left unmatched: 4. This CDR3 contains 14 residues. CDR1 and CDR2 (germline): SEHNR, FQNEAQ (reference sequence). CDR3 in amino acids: CASSLLGQGNGYTF. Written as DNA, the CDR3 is TGTGCCAGCAGCTTACTCGGACAGGGGAATGGCTACACCTTC.

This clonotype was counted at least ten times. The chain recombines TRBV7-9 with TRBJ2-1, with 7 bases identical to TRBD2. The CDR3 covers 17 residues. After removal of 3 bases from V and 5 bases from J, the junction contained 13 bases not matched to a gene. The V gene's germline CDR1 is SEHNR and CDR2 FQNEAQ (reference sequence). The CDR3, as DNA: TGTGCCAGCAGCTTGGTGTTCCGCGGGGGTACTAACAATGAGCAGTTCTTC. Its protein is CASSLVFRGGTNNEQFF. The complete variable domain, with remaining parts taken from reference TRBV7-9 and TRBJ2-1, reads DTGVSQNPRHKITKRGQNVTFRCDPISEHNRLYWYRQTLGQGPEFLTYFQNEAQLEKSRLLSDRFSAERPKGSFSTLEIQRTEQGDSAMYLCASSLVFRGGTNNEQFFGPGTRLTVL.

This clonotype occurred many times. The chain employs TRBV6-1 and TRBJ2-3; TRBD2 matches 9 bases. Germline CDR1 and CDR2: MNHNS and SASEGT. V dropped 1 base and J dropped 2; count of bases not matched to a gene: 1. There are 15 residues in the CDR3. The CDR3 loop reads CASSEGGGATDTQYF. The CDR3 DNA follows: TGTGCCAGCAGTGAAGGCGGGGGGGCCACAGATACGCAGTATTTT.

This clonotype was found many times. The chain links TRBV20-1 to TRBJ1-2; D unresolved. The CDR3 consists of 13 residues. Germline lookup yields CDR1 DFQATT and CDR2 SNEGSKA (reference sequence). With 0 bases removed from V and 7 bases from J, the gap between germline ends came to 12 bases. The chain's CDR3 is CSARDLEGPGYTF. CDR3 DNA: TGCAGTGCTAGAGATCTGGAAGGTCCTGGCTACACCTTC.

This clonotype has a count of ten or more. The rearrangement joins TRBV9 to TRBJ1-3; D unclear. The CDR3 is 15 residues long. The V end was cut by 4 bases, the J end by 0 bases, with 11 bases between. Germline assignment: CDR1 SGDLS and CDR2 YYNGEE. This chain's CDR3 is CASSPRGFSGNTIYF. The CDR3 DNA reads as TGTGCCAGCAGCCCTCGGGGATTCTCTGGAAACACCATATATTTT.